Listed here is a single T cell receptor beta chain. As yet, its antigen is unknown. Germline V gene sequence: CDR1 DFQATT, CDR2 SNEGSKA (reference sequence). This CDR3 spans 12 amino acids. The germline V and J ends were trimmed by 6 bases and 10 bases, with 16 bases remaining between them. TCRdb passed the reads through MiXCR, listing each CDR3 protein once. The sample has about a million distinct CDR3 sequences; around 32% are singletons. This specimen comes from a study of T cell repertoires in cytomegalovirus infection. At the level of the study: Both recently identified HLA-C-restricted and well-studied HLA-B-restricted CMV epitopes were used in the study.

The gene calls are TRBV20-1 and TRBJ2-1; D possibly corresponds to TRBD1 (6 bases). Sequences were derived from cultured CD8+ T cells from PBMCs, sampled from culture after CMV antigen stimulation. This sequence originates from a human donor in good health (CMV status not recorded). Some clones in this sample may be carry-over from other donors' samples. The CDR3 region is CSAPKGDGEQFF. Written as DNA, the CDR3 is TGCAGTGCGCCGAAGGGGGATGGGGAGCAGTTCTTC.